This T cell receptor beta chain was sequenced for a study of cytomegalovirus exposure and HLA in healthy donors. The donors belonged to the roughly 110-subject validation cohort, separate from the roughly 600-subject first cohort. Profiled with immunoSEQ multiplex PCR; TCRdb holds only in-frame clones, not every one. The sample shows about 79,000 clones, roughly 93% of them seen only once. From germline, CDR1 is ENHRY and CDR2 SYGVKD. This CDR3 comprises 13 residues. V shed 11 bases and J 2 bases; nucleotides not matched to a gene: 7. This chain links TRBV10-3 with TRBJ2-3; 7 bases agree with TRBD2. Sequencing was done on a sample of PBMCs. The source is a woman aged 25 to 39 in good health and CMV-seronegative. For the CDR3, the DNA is TGTGCCGTAGCCGGGACTAACACAGATACGCAGTATTTT. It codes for CAVAGTNTDTQYF.